The entry below gives a single TCR beta chain sequence along with its context. Sequencing relied on a cDNA template that was reverse transcribed from extracted RNA. This table comes from immunoSEQ multiplex PCR, and its TCRdb copy is limited to in-frame clones, with some not included. The profile shows about 100,000 clones, 80% to 85% of them singletons. This sample's treatment: oral pan-JAK inhibitor, 5-10 mg twice daily. It was from alopecia areata patients that lesional scalp punch biopsies and peripheral blood were collected. Researchers picked out CD4+ and CD8+ T cells from PBMCs by sorting. These data come from a study of CD8+ T cells in alopecia areata. Study information: A regimen of oral tofacitinib, 5 to 10 mg twice daily, was given to treated patients.

From germline, CDR1 is SGHVT and CDR2 SQSDAQ. Trimming removed 5 bases at V and 2 bases at J, with 11 bases between. This CDR3 is built from 14 residues. The chain employs TRBV7-4 and TRBJ2-3; TRBD2 is a possible D gene (6 bases). The starting material was CD8+ T cells sorted from blood, obtained at week 24, from a patient treated with tofacitinib. The receptor's source is a human donor with alopecia areata. The chain's CDR3 is CASSPGGSTDTQYF. The DNA for the CDR3 is TGTGCCAGCAGCCCCGGGGGATCCACAGATACGCAGTATTTT.